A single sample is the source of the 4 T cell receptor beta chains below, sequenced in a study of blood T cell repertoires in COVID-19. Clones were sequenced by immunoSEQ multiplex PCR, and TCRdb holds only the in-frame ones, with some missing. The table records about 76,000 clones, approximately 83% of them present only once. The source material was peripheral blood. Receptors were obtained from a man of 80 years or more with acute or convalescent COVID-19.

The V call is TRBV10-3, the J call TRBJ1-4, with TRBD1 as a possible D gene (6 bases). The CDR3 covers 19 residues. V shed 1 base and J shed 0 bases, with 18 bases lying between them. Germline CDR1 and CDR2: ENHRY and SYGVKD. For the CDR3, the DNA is TGTGCCATCAGTGAGTTGGGACACTCGCCTTTTACAACTAATGAAAAACTGTTTTTT. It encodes CAISELGHSPFTTNEKLFF.

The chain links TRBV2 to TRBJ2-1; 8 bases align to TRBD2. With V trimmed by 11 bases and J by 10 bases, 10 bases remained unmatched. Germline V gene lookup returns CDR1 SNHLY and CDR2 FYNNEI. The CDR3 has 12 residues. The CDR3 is CAGSFSGNEQFF. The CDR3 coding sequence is TGTGCCGGGTCCTTTAGCGGGAACGAGCAGTTCTTC.

The CDR3 loop is CASSLSGTAAWNEQFF. Here the CDR3 DNA reads TGTGCCAGCAGTTTATCTGGGACAGCCGCCTGGAATGAGCAGTTCTTC. The chain employs TRBV28 and TRBJ2-1; 7 bases are a match to TRBD1. This CDR3 spans 16 amino acids. Losses at the gene ends were 1 base for V and 7 bases for J; bases not matched to a gene: 10. Germline lookup yields CDR1 MDHEN and CDR2 SYDVKM.

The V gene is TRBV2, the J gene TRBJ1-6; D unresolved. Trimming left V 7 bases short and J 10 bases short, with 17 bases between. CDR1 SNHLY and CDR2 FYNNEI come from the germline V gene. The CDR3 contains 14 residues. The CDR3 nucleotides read TGTGCCAGCATCCGGGAGCAGATCAGATCACCCCTCCACTTT. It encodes CASIREQIRSPLHF.